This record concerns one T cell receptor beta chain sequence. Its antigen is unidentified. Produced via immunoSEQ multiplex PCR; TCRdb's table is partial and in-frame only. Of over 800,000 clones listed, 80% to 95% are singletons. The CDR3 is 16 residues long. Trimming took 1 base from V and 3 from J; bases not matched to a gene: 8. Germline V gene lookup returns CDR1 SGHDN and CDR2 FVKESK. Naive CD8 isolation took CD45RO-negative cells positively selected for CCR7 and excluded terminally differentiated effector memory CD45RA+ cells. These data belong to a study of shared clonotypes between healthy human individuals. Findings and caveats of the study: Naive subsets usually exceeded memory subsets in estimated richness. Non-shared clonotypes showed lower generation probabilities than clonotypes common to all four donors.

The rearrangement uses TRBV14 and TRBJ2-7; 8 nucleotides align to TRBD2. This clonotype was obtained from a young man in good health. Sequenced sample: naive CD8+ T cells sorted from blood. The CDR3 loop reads CASSQATGGPVYEQYF. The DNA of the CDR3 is TGTGCCAGCAGCCAAGCTACGGGAGGGCCAGTCTACGAGCAGTACTTC.